What follows describes a single T cell receptor beta chain. Its antigen has not been determined. No base quality values were provided; no much bigger clone lies one nucleotide off. One collaborating source in Seattle enrolled patients during active infection and followed them longitudinally through the course of disease. The collaborating institutions used their own protocols to collect whole blood in K2EDTA tubes. For TCRbeta analysis, collaborator samples were shipped as frozen whole blood, as isolated PBMCs, or as DNA extracted from either sample type. These data come from a study of blood T cell repertoires in COVID-19 (dated by TCRdb to the early 2020s). Study-level background: Collaborator samples came from the United States, Italy and Spain and covered acute and convalescent phases of COVID-19. Subjects who had been exposed to COVID-19, were actively infected with it, or had recovered from it provided the deeply sampled blood TCRbeta repertoires that made up the dataset. Where available, HLA class I and class II types were obtained from metadata supplied by the sample provider rather than from assay-based typing. The repertoires were released in a freely available public database meant as a resource for research on the immune response to SARS-CoV-2. Samples were obtained from the ongoing ImmuneRACE study (first 160 participants) and from 1,000 to 1,500 subjects provided by 6 global collaborators. The material from the prospective study consisted of cDNA or gDNA derived from T cells, B-cell-depleted T cells, or PBMCs. Nearly every sample came with metadata listing a de-identified subject ID, COVID-19 status, age in years and sex.

The immunoSEQ Assay, a bias-controlled multiplex PCR, was used to amplify TCRbeta CDR3 regions from genomic DNA. Per the original workflow: The number of nucleated cells in each sample was estimated from the amplification of reference gene primers within the assay. To quantify the absolute abundance of each unique TCRbeta CDR3 rearrangement, sequence reads were collapsed and filtered. For each sample, productive Simpson clonality was calculated as the square root of Simpson's diversity index over productive rearrangements. In its TCRdb copy, this immuneACCESS table keeps in-frame sequences only and misses some clones. Where compared with another copy, unresolved V genes explain less than half of these, and the others have no known cause. The D gene and trimming were derived from the DNA, and the V and J assignments and clone size from that table. This sample holds about 220,000 clones; more than 75% were observed only once. The ten biggest clones cover approximately 8.4% of the sample.

V loses 0 bases of germline sequence and J loses 8 bases, and the interval between the two ends is 16 bases. The germline V gene sets CDR1 to MGHDK and CDR2 to SYGVNS. From its cysteine to its phenylalanine, the CDR3 spans 15 amino acids. Only the CDR3 part of the read is kept: 45 bases, read in frame from the first base. What the research found in general, with its limitations: Clinical and demographic metadata were provided uncurated, with the amount varying by source and participant.

The sequenced sample was peripheral blood. This receptor was obtained from an elderly woman with COVID-19, enrolled during active disease. Recombination joined TRBV25-1 with TRBJ1-2, and the D gene may be TRBD1, 5 bases matching. The CDR3 has the sequence CASSEYLGQGWGYTF. The DNA reads as follows: TGTGCCAGCAGTGAATACTTAGGGCAGGGATGGGGCTACACCTTC.